Shown below are 13 T cell receptor beta chains from a single sample sequenced in a study of OX40 agonist ivuxolimab in advanced cancers. Profiled with immunoSEQ multiplex PCR; TCRdb holds only in-frame clones, not every one. Of around 80,000 clones listed, over 75% are singletons. The source material was CD4+ or CD8+ T cells sorted from blood, sampled in a trial of the OX40 agonist ivuxolimab. The receptor set was obtained from an adult with an advanced solid tumor such as melanoma, head and neck, liver or kidney cancer.

The chain is built from TRBV2 and TRBJ2-5; D might be TRBD2 (6 bases). Germline lookup yields CDR1 SNHLY and CDR2 FYNNEI. The CDR3 extends over 15 amino acids. Trimming removed 9 bases from V and 1 base from J, with 18 bases in between. CDR3 region: CARGTRDWFQETQYF. The DNA of the CDR3 is TGTGCCAGGGGGACCCGGGACTGGTTCCAAGAGACCCAGTACTTC.

This sequence joins TRBV7-2 and TRBJ2-1; D remains ambiguous. Germline CDR1 and CDR2: SGHTA and FQGNSA. With 3 bases removed from V and 6 bases from J, the gap between germline ends came to 15 bases. The CDR3 is made up of 15 amino acids. The chain's CDR3 is CASSFPVGFSNEQFF. CDR3 coding DNA: TGTGCCAGCAGCTTTCCGGTTGGGTTCTCCAATGAGCAGTTCTTC.

V and J are TRBV5-4 and TRBJ1-6, with D possibly being TRBD1 (6 bases). The CDR3 sequence is 15 residues long. Between the trimmed V and J ends, which lost 3 bases and 7 bases, there was a span of 14 bases. Germline V gene lookup returns CDR1 SGHNT and CDR2 YYREEE (reference sequence). The CDR3 region has the DNA TGTGCCAGCAGCTCTGCGACAGGCCAAAATTCACCCCTCCACTTT. This codes for CASSSATGQNSPLHF. Combining the CDR3 with reference TRBV5-4 and TRBJ1-6 gives the whole variable domain ETGVTQSPTHLIKTRGQQVTLRCSSQSGHNTVSWYQQALGQGPQFIFQYYREEENGRGNFPPRFSGLQFPNYSSELNVNALELDDSALYLCASSSATGQNSPLHFGNGTRLTVT.

The gene calls are TRBV15 and TRBJ2-2; 11 nucleotides agree with TRBD2. The V gene's germline CDR1 is LNHNV and CDR2 YYDKDF (reference sequence). The ends lost 1 base at V and 9 bases at J; junction bases unmatched: 10. The length of the CDR3 is 17 residues. CDR3 nucleotides: TGTGCCACCAGCAGAGGCCTAGCGGGGGGCCTCCTCCGGGAGCTGTTTTTT. It codes for CATSRGLAGGLLRELFF.

The CDR3 loop reads CASSPENRQGGTGELFF. The CDR3 DNA reads TGCGCCAGCAGCCCGGAGAACCGACAGGGGGGCACCGGGGAGCTGTTTTTT. The chain links TRBV4-1 to TRBJ2-2; the match to TRBD1 covers 9 bases. This CDR3 contains 17 residues. Germline assignment: CDR1 MGHRA and CDR2 YSYEKL. V dropped 4 bases and J dropped 4; count of bases not matched to a gene: 10.

The V and J genes are TRBV18 and TRBJ2-1, with D maybe TRBD2 (6 bases). V gave up 0 bases and J gave up 7 bases, with 10 bases separating them. The germline V gene has CDR1 KGHSH and CDR2 LQKENI. The length of the CDR3 is 14 residues. The CDR3 bases are TGTGCCAGCTCACCACCGCCGGGAGTAAATGAGCAGTTCTTC. Translation gives CASSPPPGVNEQFF. Full variable domain (remainder filled in from reference TRBV18 and TRBJ2-1): NAGVMQNPRHLVRRRGQEARLRCSPMKGHSHVYWYRQLPEEGLKFMVYLQKENIIDESGMPKERFSAEFPKEGPSILRIQQVVRGDSAAYFCASSPPPGVNEQFFGPGTRLTVL.

This clone was picked up one time. The V and J genes are TRBV30 and TRBJ1-1; the D is unclear. The CDR3 is 14 residues long. V was clipped by 3 bases and J by 6 bases, with 17 bases between them. Germline CDR1 reads GTSNPN; CDR2 reads SVGIG (reference sequence). The CDR3 bases are TGTGCCTGGAGGGTTCTCGGAGGCCTCGCTGAAGCTTTCTTT. It translates to CAWRVLGGLAEAFF. Combining the CDR3 with reference TRBV30 and TRBJ1-1 gives the whole variable domain SQTIHQWPATLVQPVGSPLSLECTVEGTSNPNLYWYRQAAGRGLQLLFYSVGIGQISSEVPQNLSASRPQDRQFILSSKKLLLSDSGFYLCAWRVLGGLAEAFFGQGTRLTVV.

The V gene is TRBV7-2, the J gene TRBJ2-5, with TRBD2 matching over 10 bases. The V gene's germline CDR1 is SGHTA and CDR2 FQGNSA. The V gene end was trimmed by 5 bases and the J gene end by 5 bases; junction bases not matched to a gene: 5. This CDR3 region has 14 residues. CDR3 protein: CASSRGLAAETQYF. CDR3 in DNA: TGTGCCAGCAGCCGCGGACTAGCGGCGGAGACCCAGTACTTC.

The J gene is TRBJ2-1, the V gene TRBV6-1; 8 nucleotides align to TRBD2. The CDR3 extends over 15 amino acids. Germline CDR1 is MNHNS and CDR2 is SASEGT. V was clipped by 3 bases and J by 2 bases; unmatched bases: 3. The DNA of the CDR3 is TGTGCCAGCAGTGACGGGAGGGTAACCTACAATGAGCAGTTCTTC. It yields the protein CASSDGRVTYNEQFF.

V gene TRBV7-2 combines with J gene TRBJ1-2, with D tentatively TRBD1 (6 bases). Trimming took 2 bases from V and 4 from J, leaving 14 bases between them. CDR1 and CDR2 (germline): SGHTA, FQGNSA. There are 15 residues in the CDR3. The CDR3 nucleotides are TGTGCCAGCAGCTTAAATCAAGGGACATTCTATGGCTACACCTTC. Amino acid sequence: CASSLNQGTFYGYTF.

This chain links TRBV7-9 with TRBJ2-3; D uncertain. Germline CDR1 reads SEHNR; CDR2 reads FQNEAQ (reference sequence). The CDR3 length is 14 residues. V lost 10 bases to trimming and J lost 4 bases, with 18 bases between them. The DNA for the CDR3 is TGTGCCATCTCGGGCGGCAGAGGCGCAGATACGCAGTATTTT. Translating gives CAISGGRGADTQYF. The full variable domain, in which reference TRBV7-9 and TRBJ2-3 provide the parts outside the CDR3, is DTGVSQNPRHKITKRGQNVTFRCDPISEHNRLYWYRQTLGQGPEFLTYFQNEAQLEKSRLLSDRFSAERPKGSFSTLEIQRTEQGDSAMYLCAISGGRGADTQYFGPGTRLTVL.

This chain links TRBV11-3 with TRBJ2-3; TRBD2 aligns across 11 bases. Per germline, CDR1 SGHNT and CDR2 YENEEA. J was trimmed by 3 bases and V by 3 bases; bases with no gene match: 11. The CDR3 is 18 residues long. CDR3 region: CASSFLPLAGGGTDTQYF. CDR3 nucleotides: TGTGCCAGCAGCTTCCTCCCTTTAGCGGGGGGGGGAACAGATACGCAGTATTTT. Looking up the rest from reference TRBV11-3 and TRBJ2-3 gives the full variable domain: EAGVVQSPRYKIIEKKQPVAFWCNPISGHNTLYWYLQNLGQGPELLIRYENEEAVDDSQLPKDRFSAERLKGVDSTLKIQPAELGDSAVYLCASSFLPLAGGGTDTQYFGPGTRLTVL.

The chain combines TRBV6-1 with TRBJ1-2; possible D gene TRBD1, 5 bases. Trimming shortened V by 2 bases and J by 4 bases, and 14 bases separated the two germline ends. The CDR3 loop spans 15 amino acids. Germline lookup yields CDR1 MNHNS and CDR2 SASEGT. This chain's CDR3 is CASSEYGRQGYGYTF. In nucleotides, the CDR3 is TGTGCCAGCAGTGAATATGGTCGCCAGGGCTATGGCTACACCTTC.